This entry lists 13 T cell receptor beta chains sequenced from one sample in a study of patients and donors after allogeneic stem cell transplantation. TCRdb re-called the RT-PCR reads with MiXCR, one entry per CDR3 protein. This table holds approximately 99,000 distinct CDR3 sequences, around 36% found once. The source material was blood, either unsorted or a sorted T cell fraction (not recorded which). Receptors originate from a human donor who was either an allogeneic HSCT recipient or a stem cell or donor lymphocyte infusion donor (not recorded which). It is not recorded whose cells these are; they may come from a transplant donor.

CDR3 in amino acids: CASSQDTPGANVLTF. CDR3 in DNA: TGTGCCAGCAGCCAAGATACGCCTGGGGCCAACGTCCTGACTTTC. J is TRBJ2-6 and V is TRBV3-1; D gene ambiguous. This CDR3 comprises 15 residues. Germline CDR1 reads LGHDT; CDR2 reads YNNKEL (reference sequence). Trimming removed 0 bases at V and 2 bases at J, with 5 bases between. Combining the CDR3 with reference TRBV3-1 and TRBJ2-6 gives the whole variable domain DTAVSQTPKYLVTQMGNDKSIKCEQNLGHDTMYWYKQDSKKFLKIMFSYNNKELIINETVPNRFSPKSPDKAHLNLHINSLELGDSAVYFCASSQDTPGANVLTFGAGSRLTVL.

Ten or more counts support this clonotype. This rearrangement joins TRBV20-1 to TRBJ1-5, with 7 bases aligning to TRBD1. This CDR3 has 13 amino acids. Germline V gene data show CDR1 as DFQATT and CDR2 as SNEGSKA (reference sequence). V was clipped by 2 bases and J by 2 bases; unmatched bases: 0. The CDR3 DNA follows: TGCAGTGCTAGAACAGGGGGCAATCAGCCCCAGCATTTT. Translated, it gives CSARTGGNQPQHF.

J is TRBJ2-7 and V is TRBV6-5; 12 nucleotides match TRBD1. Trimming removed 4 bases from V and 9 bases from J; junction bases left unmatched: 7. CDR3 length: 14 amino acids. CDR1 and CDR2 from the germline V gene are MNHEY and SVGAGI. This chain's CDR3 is CASSFLGTGGWQYF. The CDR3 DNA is TGTGCCAGCAGTTTCCTAGGGACAGGGGGCTGGCAGTACTTC.

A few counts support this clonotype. The CDR3, as DNA: TGTGCCAGCTCACGGGGCTGGGGGAATGAAGCTTTCTTT. This sequence encodes CASSRGWGNEAFF. This sequence joins TRBV18 and TRBJ1-1; maybe TRBD1 (5 bases). This CDR3 is built from 13 residues. The germline V gene has CDR1 KGHSH and CDR2 LQKENI. V lost 4 bases, J lost 7 bases, and 13 bases lay in between. Full variable domain (missing parts from reference TRBV18 and TRBJ1-1): NAGVMQNPRHLVRRRGQEARLRCSPMKGHSHVYWYRQLPEEGLKFMVYLQKENIIDESGMPKERFSAEFPKEGPSILRIQQVVRGDSAAYFCASSRGWGNEAFFGQGTRLTVV.

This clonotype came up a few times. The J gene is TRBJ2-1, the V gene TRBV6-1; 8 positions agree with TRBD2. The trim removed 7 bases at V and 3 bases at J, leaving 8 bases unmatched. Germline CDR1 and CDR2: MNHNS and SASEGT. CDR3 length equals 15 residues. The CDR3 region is CASNPTSGYYNEQFF. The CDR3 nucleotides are TGTGCCAGCAACCCCACTAGCGGATACTACAATGAGCAGTTCTTC.

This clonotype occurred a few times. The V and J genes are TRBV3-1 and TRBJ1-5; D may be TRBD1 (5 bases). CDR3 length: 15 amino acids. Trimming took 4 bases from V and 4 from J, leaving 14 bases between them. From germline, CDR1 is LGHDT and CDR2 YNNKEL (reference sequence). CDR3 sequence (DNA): TGTGCCAGCAGCCTATCGGCGAGGGGAAATCAGCCCCAGCATTTT. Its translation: CASSLSARGNQPQHF.

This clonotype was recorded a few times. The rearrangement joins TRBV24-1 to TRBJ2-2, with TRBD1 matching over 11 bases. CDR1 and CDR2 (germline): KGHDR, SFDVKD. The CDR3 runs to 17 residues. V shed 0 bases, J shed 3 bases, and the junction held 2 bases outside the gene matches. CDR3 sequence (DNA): TGTGCCACCAGTGATTTGAGGGGACAGGGGGACACCGGGGAGCTGTTTTTT. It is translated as CATSDLRGQGDTGELFF.

The CDR3 here is CASSPFRDTQYF. The CDR3 DNA is TGTGCCAGCAGCCCATTCCGGGATACGCAGTATTTT. The chain is built from TRBV28 and TRBJ2-3; the D is unclear. The CDR3 runs to 12 residues. In germline, CDR1 is MDHEN, CDR2 SYDVKM. The V end lost 6 bases, the J end lost 6 bases, and 10 bases lay between the germline ends.

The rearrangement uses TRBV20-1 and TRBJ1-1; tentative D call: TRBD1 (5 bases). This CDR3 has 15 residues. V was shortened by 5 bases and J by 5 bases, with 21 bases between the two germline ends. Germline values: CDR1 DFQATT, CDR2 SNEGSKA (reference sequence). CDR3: CSASRLGVSVTEAFF. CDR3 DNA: TGCAGTGCTTCGAGGTTGGGGGTGAGCGTGACTGAAGCTTTCTTT.

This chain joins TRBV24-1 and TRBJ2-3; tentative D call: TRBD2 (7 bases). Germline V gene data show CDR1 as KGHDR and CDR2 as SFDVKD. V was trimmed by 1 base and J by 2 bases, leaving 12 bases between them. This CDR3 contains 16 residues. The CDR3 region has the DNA TGTGCCACCAGTGATTTTCCGGCGGGGGCCACAGATACGCAGTATTTT. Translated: CATSDFPAGATDTQYF.

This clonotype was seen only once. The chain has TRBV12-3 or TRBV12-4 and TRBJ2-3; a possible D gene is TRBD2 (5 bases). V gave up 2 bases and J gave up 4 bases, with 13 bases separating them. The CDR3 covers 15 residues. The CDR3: CASSLTSGGADTQYF. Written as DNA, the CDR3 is TGTGCCAGCAGTTTAACAAGCGGAGGAGCAGATACGCAGTATTTT.

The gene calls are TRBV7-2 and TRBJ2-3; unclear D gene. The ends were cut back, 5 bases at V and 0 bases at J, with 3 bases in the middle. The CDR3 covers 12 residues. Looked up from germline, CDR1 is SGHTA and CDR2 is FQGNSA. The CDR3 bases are TGTGCCAGCAGCAAAAGCACAGATACGCAGTATTTT. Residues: CASSKSTDTQYF.

CDR3 region: CASSSGTRTWEQFF. The DNA of the CDR3 is TGTGCCAGCAGCTCCGGGACACGGACTTGGGAACAGTTCTTC. J is TRBJ2-1 and V is TRBV9; TRBD1 might be the D (6 bases). Trimming took 4 bases from V and 13 from J, leaving 21 bases between them. Germline V gives CDR1 SGDLS, CDR2 YYNGEE. The CDR3 runs to 14 residues.